This T cell receptor (beta chain) was obtained from a study of OX40 agonist ivuxolimab in advanced cancers. Looking at the study overall: Ivuxolimab is an agonistic anti-OX40 (CD134) antibody, and patients were treated with it. Study-wide points: On average, a greater number of expanded clones characterised CD8+ T cells relative to CD4+.

This CDR3 has 17 residues. J lost 1 base, V lost 6 bases, and 10 bases had no gene match. Germline V gene sequence: CDR1 SGHRS, CDR2 YFSETQ. Profiling relied on immunoSEQ multiplex PCR, and the TCRdb table lists in-frame clones only, not all of them. The table records approximately 30,000 clones, less than 90% of them present only once. The timepoints at which blood was sampled were baseline, cycle 4 day 1, and cycle 7 day 1. About this clone: The antigen remains undetermined.

This clonotype was obtained from an adult with an advanced solid tumor such as melanoma, head and neck, liver or kidney cancer. The V gene is TRBV5-1, the J gene TRBJ2-6; TRBD1 aligns across 7 bases. The sample was CD4+ or CD8+ T cells sorted from blood, taken in a trial of the OX40 agonist ivuxolimab. The CDR3 DNA is TGCGCCAGCAATCCAGGGGGACGGGTATCTGGGGCCAACGTCCTGACTTTC. Encoded protein: CASNPGGRVSGANVLTF.